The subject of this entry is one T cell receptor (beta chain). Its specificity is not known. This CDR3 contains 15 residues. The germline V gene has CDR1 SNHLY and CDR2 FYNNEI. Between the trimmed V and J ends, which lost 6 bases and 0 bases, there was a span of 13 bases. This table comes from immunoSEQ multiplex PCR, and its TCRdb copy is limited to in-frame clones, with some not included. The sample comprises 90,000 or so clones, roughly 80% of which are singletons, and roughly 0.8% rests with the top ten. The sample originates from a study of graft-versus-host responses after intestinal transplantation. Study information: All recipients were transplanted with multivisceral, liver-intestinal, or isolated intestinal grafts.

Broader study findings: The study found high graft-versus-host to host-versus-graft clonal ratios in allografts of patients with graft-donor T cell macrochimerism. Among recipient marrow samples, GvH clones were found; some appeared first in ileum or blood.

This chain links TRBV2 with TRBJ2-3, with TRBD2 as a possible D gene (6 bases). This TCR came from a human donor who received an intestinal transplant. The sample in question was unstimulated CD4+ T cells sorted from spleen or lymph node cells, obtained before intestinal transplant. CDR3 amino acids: CASSWLAGSTDTQYF. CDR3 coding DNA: TGTGCCAGCAGCTGGTTGGCGGGGAGCACAGATACGCAGTATTTT.